These 16 T cell receptor beta chains share one sample of origin, sequenced in a study of response to subunit inactivated influenza vaccine. Each CDR3 protein gets one entry after TCRdb re-called the RT-PCR reads with MiXCR. The sample lists 500,000 to 700,000 distinct CDR3 sequences; roughly a quarter were seen once. These data were likewise used in another study, on T cells expressing NK-cell markers. That work contributes: Beta-chain TCR cDNA was generated via 5'RACE template switching with UMIs.

Sample: CD4+ T cells sorted from PBMCs, taken 11 to 12 days after vaccination. These receptor sequences come from a man aged 50 to 59 who received an inactivated influenza vaccine.

The rearrangement joins TRBV6-1 to TRBJ2-7, with TRBD2 matching 13 bases. CDR1 and CDR2 (germline): MNHNS, SASEGT. With V trimmed by 5 bases and J by 5 bases, 9 bases remained unmatched. There are 16 residues in the CDR3. The DNA for the CDR3 is TGTGCCAGCAGTCTTGGGGGACTAGCGGGGCGCAACGAGCAGTACTTC. Translation gives CASSLGGLAGRNEQYF.

The rearrangement uses TRBV29-1 and TRBJ2-2; D may be TRBD2 (6 bases). With 5 bases removed from V and 0 bases from J, the gap between germline ends came to 16 bases. This CDR3 contains 16 residues. Germline V lookup: CDR1 SQVTM, CDR2 ANQGSEA. This CDR3 reads CSVKTSQKTNTGELFF. The CDR3 coding sequence is TGCAGCGTTAAAACTAGCCAAAAAACGAACACCGGGGAGCTGTTTTTT.

The chain employs TRBV9 and TRBJ2-7; unclear D gene. Germline loops: CDR1 SGDLS, CDR2 YYNGEE. The CDR3 is made up of 14 amino acids. The ends were cut back, 0 bases at V and 0 bases at J, with 7 bases in the middle. CDR3 DNA sequence: TGTGCCAGCAGCGTAGAGGTTAGCTCCTACGAGCAGTACTTC. It is translated as CASSVEVSSYEQYF.

The chain combines TRBV5-1 with TRBJ2-7; D not resolved. CDR3 length equals 12 residues. V lost 4 bases and J 3 bases, leaving 8 bases between the germline ends. The germline gives CDR1 SGHRS, CDR2 YFSETQ. CDR3 sequence (DNA): TGCGCCAGCAGCCCAGACTTCTACGAGCAGTACTTC. Its translation: CASSPDFYEQYF.

This clonotype appeared a few times. The chain employs TRBV12-3 or TRBV12-4 and TRBJ1-1; no clear D. V shed 3 bases and J shed 4 bases, with 9 bases lying between them. This CDR3 has 13 amino acids. The CDR3 sequence: CASSFGPATEAFF. DNA for the CDR3: TGTGCCAGCAGTTTTGGACCAGCCACTGAAGCTTTCTTT.

The gene calls are TRBV18 and TRBJ2-1; perhaps D is TRBD1 or TRBD2 (5 bases each). Germline V gene sequence: CDR1 KGHSH, CDR2 LQKENI. Trimming removed 0 bases at V and 9 bases at J, with 9 bases between. This CDR3 has 13 amino acids. CDR3 DNA sequence: TGTGCCAGCTCACCACCAGACAGCGGTGAGCAGTTCTTC. This codes for CASSPPDSGEQFF.

This clonotype was counted once. V is TRBV20-1 and J is TRBJ2-1; 8 nucleotides line up with TRBD1. V lost 0 bases to trimming and J lost 9 bases; unmatched junction nucleotides: 10. CDR3 length: 15 residues. CDR1 and CDR2 (germline): DFQATT, SNEGSKA (reference sequence). For the CDR3, the DNA is TGCAGTGCTAGAGATCTGTACAGGGGGAACCTTGAGCAGTTCTTC. This codes for CSARDLYRGNLEQFF.

This chain connects TRBV24-1 to TRBJ2-5; D is unresolved. The CDR3 totals 13 residues. V shed 7 bases and J shed 2 bases, with 10 bases lying between them. Germline V gene lookup returns CDR1 KGHDR and CDR2 SFDVKD. The CDR3 nucleotides read TGTGCCACCAGAAAATCGGTGCAAGAGACCCAGTACTTC. Its protein product is CATRKSVQETQYF.

This clonotype was seen a handful of times. The V gene is TRBV20-1, the J gene TRBJ1-2; no clear D gene. This CDR3 has 13 amino acids. Germline CDR1 DFQATT, CDR2 SNEGSKA (reference sequence). V lost 2 bases to trimming and J lost 3 bases, with 10 bases between them. This CDR3 reads CSARLAEDYGYTF. The CDR3 DNA follows: TGCAGTGCTAGACTGGCAGAGGACTATGGCTACACCTTC.

This clonotype was observed many times. The chain couples TRBV14 to TRBJ2-7; 8 nucleotides align to TRBD1. Germline lookup yields CDR1 SGHDN and CDR2 FVKESK. V trimming: 2 bases; J trimming: 5 bases; junction bases outside the gene matches: 8. There are 15 residues in the CDR3. DNA of the CDR3: TGTGCCAGCAGCCAACAAAGGACAGGGAACCACGAGCAGTACTTC. It encodes CASSQQRTGNHEQYF.

J is TRBJ2-4 and V is TRBV4-1; no firm D call. The CDR3 sequence is 13 residues long. The ends were cut back, 2 bases at V and 7 bases at J, with 9 bases in the middle. Germline lookup yields CDR1 MGHRA and CDR2 YSYEKL. Written as DNA, the CDR3 is TGCGCCAGCAGCCAAAATCAGAGGAACATTCAGTACTTC. Translation gives CASSQNQRNIQYF.

This clonotype was seen a handful of times. The chain couples TRBV20-1 to TRBJ1-2; no definite D call. The CDR3 has 12 amino acids. Trimming stripped 1 base from V and 4 bases from J, with 7 bases between. Germline CDR1 and CDR2: DFQATT and SNEGSKA (reference sequence). The CDR3 DNA is TGCAGTGCTAGAGGTGACGGCTATGGCTACACCTTC. Residues: CSARGDGYGYTF.

V is TRBV11-2 and J is TRBJ1-1, with 10 bases aligning to TRBD1. The V segment lost 0 bases and the J segment 1 base; nucleotides outside the gene matches: 2. The CDR3 sequence is 16 residues long. Germline V gene lookup returns CDR1 SGHAT and CDR2 FQNNGV. The CDR3 sequence: CASSLEGTGANTEAFF. CDR3 DNA: TGTGCCAGCAGCTTAGAGGGGACAGGGGCGAACACTGAAGCTTTCTTT.

This clonotype has just a few counts. The chain has TRBV7-9 and TRBJ2-6; perhaps TRBD2 as D (5 bases). Trimming removed 5 bases from V and 1 base from J, with 15 bases in between. The CDR3 has 17 amino acids. Germline CDR1 reads SEHNR; CDR2 reads FQNEAQ (reference sequence). In DNA, the CDR3 is TGTGCCAGCAGCCCGGAACTAGGAGGTTCTGGGGCCAACGTCCTGACTTTC. Its translation is CASSPELGGSGANVLTF.

This clonotype appeared a few times. The chain joins TRBV20-1 to TRBJ2-1; TRBD2 matches 13 bases. Germline CDR1 DFQATT, CDR2 SNEGSKA (reference sequence). V dropped 5 bases and J dropped 15; count of bases not matched to a gene: 16. The CDR3 covers 15 residues. The CDR3 loop reads CSAPDTSGRGPPPFF. The CDR3 DNA reads TGCAGTGCTCCAGATACTAGCGGGAGGGGGCCGCCCCCGTTCTTC.

The J gene is TRBJ2-5, the V gene TRBV25-1; 11 bases are shared with TRBD1. The V gene's germline CDR1 is MGHDK and CDR2 SYGVNS. CDR3 length: 18 residues. Unmatched junction bases numbered 11, after V lost 3 bases and J lost 2 bases. The CDR3 sequence: CASSEALTGTGGQETQYF. The CDR3 bases are TGTGCCAGCAGTGAGGCCTTAACCGGGACAGGGGGGCAAGAGACCCAGTACTTC.